The 20 T cell receptor beta chains reported below all come from one sample, sequenced in a study of post-analysis software for immune sequencing data. The study, taken as a whole, reports: Four or five TRBV segments, TRBV5-6, TRBV5-1 and TRBV20-1 among them, were found more frequent in patients than controls.

These receptors have no known antigen. Unique molecular identifiers tagged the TCR beta cDNA libraries. Using its own MiXCR run on the PCR reads, TCRdb lists one record per CDR3 protein. Of roughly 600,000 distinct CDR3 sequences listed, roughly 47% were seen once; the top ten hold around 1.7%. The source material was blood. These receptors were taken from a girl aged 5 to 17 with multiple sclerosis.

The chain has TRBV5-1 and TRBJ2-7, with a possible D match to TRBD2 (5 bases). CDR1 is SGHRS, CDR2 YFSETQ, per germline. The CDR3 sequence is 15 residues long. Trimming took 0 bases from V and 5 from J, leaving 15 bases between them. The CDR3 bases are TGCGCCAGCAGCTTGGTGTCGGGAAGTCCTAACGAGCAGTACTTC. This sequence encodes CASSLVSGSPNEQYF. The entire variable domain, with the rest obtained from reference TRBV5-1 and TRBJ2-7, is as follows: KAGVTQTPRYLIKTRGQQVTLSCSPISGHRSVSWYQQTPGQGLQFLFEYFSETQRNKGNFPGRFSGRQFSNSRSEMNVSTLELGDSALYLCASSLVSGSPNEQYFGPGTRLTVT.

J is TRBJ2-7 and V is TRBV12-3 or TRBV12-4; TRBD2 aligns across 11 bases. This CDR3 has 15 residues. J was trimmed by 6 bases and V by 4 bases; bases with no gene match: 8. The CDR3 here is CASSSRLAGSGEQYF. CDR3 in DNA: TGTGCCAGCAGTTCCCGACTAGCGGGAAGCGGCGAGCAGTACTTC.

This clonotype was recorded a few times. The chain is built from TRBV12-3 or TRBV12-4 and TRBJ1-2; no clear D. V shed 1 base and J shed 8 bases, with 20 bases lying between them. This CDR3 contains 16 residues. The CDR3 sequence: CASSLVSPSRKTGYTF. The DNA for the CDR3 is TGTGCCAGCAGTTTAGTCAGTCCTTCTCGGAAAACGGGCTACACCTTC.

The genes are TRBV10-1 and TRBJ2-5; maybe TRBD2 (5 bases). The J call may be wrong; the DNA end is better matched by TRBJ2-7. CDR3 length: 14 residues. CDR1 and CDR2 (germline): WNHNN, SYGVQD (reference sequence). This CDR3 reads CASSERTPLNEQYF. The CDR3 bases are TGCGCCAGCAGTGAAAGGACTCCCCTCAACGAGCAGTACTTC.

The chain employs TRBV7-9 and TRBJ2-1; D gene uncertain. The CDR3 covers 13 residues. V lost 1 base and J lost 8, with 9 bases in between. Germline V gene sequence: CDR1 SEHNR, CDR2 FQNEAQ (reference sequence). CDR3 in amino acids: CASSLGFADEQFF. The CDR3 nucleotides read TGTGCCAGCAGCTTAGGTTTTGCGGATGAGCAGTTCTTC. The full variable domain, with the rest looked up from reference TRBV7-9 and TRBJ2-1, is DTGVSQNPRHKITKRGQNVTFRCDPISEHNRLYWYRQTLGQGPEFLTYFQNEAQLEKSRLLSDRFSAERPKGSFSTLEIQRTEQGDSAMYLCASSLGFADEQFFGPGTRLTVL.

This clonotype was seen only a few times. The V call is TRBV4-1, the J call TRBJ2-1, with 8 nucleotides matching TRBD2. Trimming removed 3 bases from V and 6 bases from J; junction bases left unmatched: 7. Germline CDR1 is MGHRA and CDR2 is YSYEKL. There are 15 residues in the CDR3. DNA for the CDR3: TGCGCCAGCAGCCAGACCCGGACTAGCTTCAATGAGCAGTTCTTC. Translation: CASSQTRTSFNEQFF.

The chain has TRBV27 and TRBJ2-1; 9 bases map to TRBD2. The V gene end was trimmed by 3 bases and the J gene end by 5 bases; junction bases not matched to a gene: 5. Germline V gene lookup returns CDR1 MNHEY and CDR2 SMNVEV (reference sequence). There are 15 residues in the CDR3. CDR3 residues: CASSFWLAGNNEQFF. For the CDR3, the DNA is TGTGCCAGCAGTTTTTGGCTAGCGGGGAACAATGAGCAGTTCTTC.

In this sample, this clonotype turned up once. The rearrangement joins TRBV4-1 to TRBJ1-6, with a tentative D call TRBD1 (6 bases). The CDR3 consists of 15 residues. Looked up from germline, CDR1 is MGHRA and CDR2 is YSYEKL. V was pared by 1 base and J by 10 bases, with 14 bases between. The CDR3 spells CASSQAPGTLSPLHF. The CDR3 nucleotides are TGCGCCAGCAGCCAAGCGCCTGGGACACTCTCACCCCTCCACTTT.

This clonotype was counted a few times. V usage is TRBV12-3 or TRBV12-4 and J usage is TRBJ2-1, with 8 bases matching TRBD2. Trimming at V came to 5 bases and at J to 8 bases, leaving 14 bases not matched to a gene. This CDR3 spans 16 amino acids. The CDR3 coding sequence is TGTGCCAGCAGTCCCGAGACTAGCGAACCCCCAGATGAGCAGTTCTTC. Amino acids: CASSPETSEPPDEQFF.

The J gene is TRBJ2-1, the V gene TRBV12-3 or TRBV12-4, with 14 bases fitting TRBD2. Trimming took 6 bases from V and 4 from J; bases not matched to a gene: 8. The CDR3 consists of 17 residues. CDR3 DNA sequence: TGTGCCAGCAGCCCCCGGACTAGCGGGGGGTCATACAATGAGCAGTTCTTC. It codes for CASSPRTSGGSYNEQFF.

The genes are TRBV4-3 and TRBJ2-7; 7 bases are a match to TRBD1. V lost 0 bases and J lost 0; bases outside the gene matches: 11. This CDR3 has 18 residues. The germline CDR1 and CDR2 sequences are LGHNA and YSLEER. DNA of the CDR3: TGCGCCAGCAGCCAAGATGCGTCGACAGGGTTAAGCTCCTACGAGCAGTACTTC. Translation gives CASSQDASTGLSSYEQYF.

The chain carries TRBV7-9 and TRBJ1-1, with D unresolved. Trimming shortened V by 7 bases and J by 1 base, and 13 bases separated the two germline ends. The germline CDR1 and CDR2 sequences are SEHNR and FQNEAQ (reference sequence). The length of the CDR3 is 14 residues. The CDR3 protein is CASTQSGGNTEAFF. Written as DNA, the CDR3 is TGTGCCAGCACACAGTCGGGCGGGAACACTGAAGCTTTCTTT.

This chain links TRBV2 with TRBJ2-7; 8 bases fit TRBD2. V lost 2 bases to trimming and J lost 4 bases; unmatched junction nucleotides: 7. The CDR3 contains 15 residues. Germline CDR1 is SNHLY and CDR2 is FYNNEI. The CDR3 spells CASSEWAGGPYEQYF. In nucleotides, the CDR3 is TGTGCCAGCAGTGAATGGGCGGGAGGACCTTACGAGCAGTACTTC.

V is TRBV5-1 and J is TRBJ2-7; D might be TRBD2 (7 bases). The closer fit of TRBJ2-5 to the DNA end suggests the J call may be wrong. CDR3 size: 14 residues. Germline CDR1 reads SGHRS; CDR2 reads YFSETQ. The CDR3 reads CASSARGGTETQYF. The CDR3 nucleotides are TGCGCCAGCAGCGCAAGGGGGGGTACGGAGACCCAGTACTTC.

The chain employs TRBV9 and TRBJ2-3; the D is unclear. Germline CDR1 is SGDLS and CDR2 is YYNGEE. The CDR3 covers 15 residues. Trimming removed 3 bases at V and 2 bases at J, with 13 bases between. CDR3 sequence: CASSANPTFTDTQYF. CDR3 in DNA: TGTGCCAGCAGCGCCAACCCGACCTTCACAGATACGCAGTATTTT.

The chain couples TRBV7-8 to TRBJ2-7; D could derive from TRBD1 or TRBD2 (5 bases each). CDR3 length equals 13 residues. Between the trimmed V and J ends, which lost 9 bases and 2 bases, there was a span of 14 bases. The germline CDR1 and CDR2 sequences are SGHVS and FQNEAQ. The chain's CDR3 is CASCRDGPYEQYF. DNA for the CDR3: TGTGCCAGTTGCCGGGACGGCCCCTACGAGCAGTACTTC. The variable domain in full, completed from reference TRBV7-8 and TRBJ2-7, reads GAGVSQSPRYKVAKRGQDVALRCDPISGHVSLFWYQQALGQGPEFLTYFQNEAQLDKSGLPSDRFFAERPEGSVSTLKIQRTQQEDSAVYLCASCRDGPYEQYFGPGTRLTVT.

The rearrangement uses TRBV10-3 and TRBJ2-7; unclear D gene. The DNA end is a closer match to TRBJ2-5, so the J assignment may be wrong. Germline CDR1 reads ENHRY; CDR2 reads SYGVKD. This CDR3 region has 17 residues. The CDR3 DNA reads TGTGCCATCAGTGAGTTCGACCTTTTGGTACCGCAAGAGACCCAGTACTTC. Translating gives CAISEFDLLVPQETQYF.

This clonotype was observed a few times. The chain's CDR3 is CAISPSGESYNEQFF. CDR3 DNA: TGTGCCATCAGTCCCTCAGGGGAGTCCTACAATGAGCAGTTCTTC. The chain employs TRBV10-3 and TRBJ2-1, with a tentative D call TRBD1 (6 bases). The CDR3 loop spans 15 amino acids. Trimming stripped 5 bases from V and 1 base from J, with 12 bases between. Germline assignment: CDR1 ENHRY and CDR2 SYGVKD.

The V and J genes are TRBV4-2 and TRBJ2-1; 9 nucleotides match TRBD2. V lost 0 bases, J lost 4 bases, and 7 bases stayed unmatched. The CDR3 extends over 17 amino acids. Germline V gene data show CDR1 as LGHNA and CDR2 as YNFKEQ. The CDR3, as DNA: TGTGCCAGCAGCCAAGACCCGACTAGCGGAGCTTACAATGAGCAGTTCTTC. Amino acid sequence: CASSQDPTSGAYNEQFF.

This clonotype was seen only a few times. The CDR3 loop reads CSARDQGRGADTQYF. DNA of the CDR3: TGCAGTGCTAGAGATCAGGGACGGGGGGCAGATACGCAGTATTTT. The V call is TRBV20-1, the J call TRBJ2-3, with 7 bases that match TRBD2. This CDR3 spans 15 amino acids. CDR1 is DFQATT, CDR2 SNEGSKA, per germline (reference sequence). V was clipped by 0 bases and J by 4 bases; unmatched bases: 7.